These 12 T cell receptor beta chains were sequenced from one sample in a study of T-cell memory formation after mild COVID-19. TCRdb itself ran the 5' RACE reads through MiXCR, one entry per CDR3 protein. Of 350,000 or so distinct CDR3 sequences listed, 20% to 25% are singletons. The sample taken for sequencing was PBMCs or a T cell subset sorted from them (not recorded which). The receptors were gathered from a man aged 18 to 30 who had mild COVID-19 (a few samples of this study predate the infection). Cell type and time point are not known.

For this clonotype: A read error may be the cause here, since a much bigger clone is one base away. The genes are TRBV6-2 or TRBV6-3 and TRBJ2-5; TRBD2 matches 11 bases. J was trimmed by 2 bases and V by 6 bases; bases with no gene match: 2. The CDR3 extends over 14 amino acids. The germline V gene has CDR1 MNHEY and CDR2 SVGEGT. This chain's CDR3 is CASRRLAGQETQYF. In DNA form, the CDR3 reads TGTGCCAGCAGGCGACTAGCGGGGCAAGAGACCCAGTACTTC.

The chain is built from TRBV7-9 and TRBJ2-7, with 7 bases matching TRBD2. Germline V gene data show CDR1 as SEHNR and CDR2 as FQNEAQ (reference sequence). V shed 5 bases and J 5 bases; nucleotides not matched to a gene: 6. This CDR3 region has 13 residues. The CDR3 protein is CASSRTRAHEQYF. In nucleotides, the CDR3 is TGTGCCAGCAGCCGGACTAGGGCTCACGAGCAGTACTTC.

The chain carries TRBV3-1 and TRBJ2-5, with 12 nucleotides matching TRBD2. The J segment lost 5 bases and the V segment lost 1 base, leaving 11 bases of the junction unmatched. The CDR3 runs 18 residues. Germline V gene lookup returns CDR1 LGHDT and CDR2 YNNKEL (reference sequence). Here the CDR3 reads CASSQVHPTSGGRETQYF. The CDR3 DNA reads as TGTGCCAGCAGCCAAGTCCACCCTACTAGCGGGGGGCGGGAGACCCAGTACTTC.

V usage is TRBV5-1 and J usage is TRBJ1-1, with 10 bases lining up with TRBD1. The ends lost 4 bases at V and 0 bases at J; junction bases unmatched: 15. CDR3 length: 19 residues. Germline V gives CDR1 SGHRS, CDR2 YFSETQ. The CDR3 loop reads CASSRQPWTGGRMNTEAFF. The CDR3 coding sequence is TGCGCCAGCAGCCGACAACCATGGACAGGGGGACGTATGAACACTGAAGCTTTCTTT.

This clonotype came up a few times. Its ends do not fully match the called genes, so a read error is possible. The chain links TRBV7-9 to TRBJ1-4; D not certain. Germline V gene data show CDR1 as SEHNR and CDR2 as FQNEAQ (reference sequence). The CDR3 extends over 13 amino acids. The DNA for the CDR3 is TGTGCCAGCAGCTCCTCTGAGAATGAGAAACTGTTTTTT. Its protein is CASSSSENEKLFF. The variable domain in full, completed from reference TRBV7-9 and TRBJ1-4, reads DTGVSQNPRHKITKRGQNVTFRCDPISEHNRLYWYRQTLGQGPEFLTYFQNEAQLEKSRLLSDRFSAERPKGSFSTLEIQRTEQGDSAMYLCASSSSENEKLFFGSGTQLSVL.

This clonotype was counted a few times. The CDR3 nucleotides read TGTGCCAGCCGGGGGGGGGACGGATACACAGATACGCAGTATTTT. It yields the protein CASRGGDGYTDTQYF. The V gene is TRBV12-3 or TRBV12-4, the J gene TRBJ2-3, with 8 bases aligning to TRBD2. The ends lost 8 bases at V and 2 bases at J; junction bases unmatched: 9. The CDR3 runs 15 residues.

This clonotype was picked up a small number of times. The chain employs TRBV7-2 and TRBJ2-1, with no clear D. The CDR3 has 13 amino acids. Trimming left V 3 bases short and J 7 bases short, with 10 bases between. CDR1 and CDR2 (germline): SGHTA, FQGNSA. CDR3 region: CASSFGQRNEQFF. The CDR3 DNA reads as TGTGCCAGCAGCTTCGGGCAGCGTAATGAGCAGTTCTTC.

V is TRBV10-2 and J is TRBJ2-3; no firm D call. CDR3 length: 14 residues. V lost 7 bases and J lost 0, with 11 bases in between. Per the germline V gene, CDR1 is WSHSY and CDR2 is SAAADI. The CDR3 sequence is CASTGNGSTDTQYF. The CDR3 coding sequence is TGCGCCAGCACTGGGAACGGTAGCACAGATACGCAGTATTTT.

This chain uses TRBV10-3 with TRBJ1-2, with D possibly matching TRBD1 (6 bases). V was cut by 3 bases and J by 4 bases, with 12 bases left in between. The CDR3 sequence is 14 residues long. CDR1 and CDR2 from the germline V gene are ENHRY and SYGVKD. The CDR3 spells CAISDPGGGYGYTF. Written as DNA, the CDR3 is TGTGCCATCAGTGATCCCGGGGGCGGCTATGGCTACACCTTC.

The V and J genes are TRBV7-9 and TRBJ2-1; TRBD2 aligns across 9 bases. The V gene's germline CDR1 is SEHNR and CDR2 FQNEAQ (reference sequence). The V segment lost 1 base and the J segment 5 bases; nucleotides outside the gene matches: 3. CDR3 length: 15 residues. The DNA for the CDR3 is TGTGCCAGCAGCTTAGAACCTAGCGGGAACAATGAGCAGTTCTTC. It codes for CASSLEPSGNNEQFF. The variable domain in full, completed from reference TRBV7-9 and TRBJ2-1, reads DTGVSQNPRHKITKRGQNVTFRCDPISEHNRLYWYRQTLGQGPEFLTYFQNEAQLEKSRLLSDRFSAERPKGSFSTLEIQRTEQGDSAMYLCASSLEPSGNNEQFFGPGTRLTVL.

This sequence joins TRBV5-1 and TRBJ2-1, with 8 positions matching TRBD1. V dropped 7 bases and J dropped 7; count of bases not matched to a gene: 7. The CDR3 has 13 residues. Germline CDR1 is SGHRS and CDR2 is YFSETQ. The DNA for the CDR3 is TGCGCCAGCGGAGGACAGGGCAGGAATGAGCAGTTCTTC. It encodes CASGGQGRNEQFF.

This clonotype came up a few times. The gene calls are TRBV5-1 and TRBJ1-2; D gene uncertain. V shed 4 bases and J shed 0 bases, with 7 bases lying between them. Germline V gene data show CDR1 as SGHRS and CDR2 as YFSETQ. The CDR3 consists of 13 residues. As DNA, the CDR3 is TGCGCCAGCAGCCCGACTGCTAACTATGGCTACACCTTC. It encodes CASSPTANYGYTF.